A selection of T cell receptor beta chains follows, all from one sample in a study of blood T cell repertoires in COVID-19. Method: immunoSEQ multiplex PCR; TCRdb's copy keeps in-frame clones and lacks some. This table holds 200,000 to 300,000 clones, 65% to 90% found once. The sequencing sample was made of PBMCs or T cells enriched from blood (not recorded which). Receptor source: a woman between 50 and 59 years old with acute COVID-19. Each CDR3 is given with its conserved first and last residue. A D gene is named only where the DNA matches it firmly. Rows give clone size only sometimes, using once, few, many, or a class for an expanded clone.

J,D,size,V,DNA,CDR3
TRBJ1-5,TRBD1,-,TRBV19,TGTGCCAGTAGTACCGGGACAGGGGTCGACCAGCCCCAGCATTTT,CASSTGTGVDQPQHF
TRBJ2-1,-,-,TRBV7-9,TGTGCCAGCAGCTTACCAGGGTTGAATGAGCAGTTCTTC,CASSLPGLNEQFF
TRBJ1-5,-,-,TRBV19,TGTGCCAGTACAACCCACAGGGTTAGCAATCAGCCCCAGCATTTT,CASTTHRVSNQPQHF
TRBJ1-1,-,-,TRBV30,TGTGCCTGGGGAAGGCGGGCCGGCACTGAAGCTTTCTTT,CAWGRRAGTEAFF
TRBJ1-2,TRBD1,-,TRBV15,TGTGCCACCAGCAGAGCCGGGACAGGGCGTGCTAACTATGGCTACACCTTC,CATSRAGTGRANYGYTF
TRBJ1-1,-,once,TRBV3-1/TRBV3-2,TGTGCCAGCAGCCAAAGCCTCCTCATCACTGAAGCTTTCTTT,CASSQSLLITEAFF
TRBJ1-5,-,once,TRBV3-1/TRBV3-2,TGTGCCAGCAGCCAAGGTAGAGGATCGCCCCAGCATTTT,CASSQGRGSPQHF
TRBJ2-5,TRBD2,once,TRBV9,TGTGCCAGCAGTCGGAGAGCGGGGGGGATAGAGACCCAGTACTTC,CASSRRAGGIETQYF
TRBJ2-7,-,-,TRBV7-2,TGTGCCAGCAGCTCCTTCTCGACAGCTTCCTACGAGCAGTACTTC,CASSSFSTASYEQYF
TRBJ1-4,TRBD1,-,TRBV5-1,TGCGCCAGCAGTTACCAGGGGGCGGCTAATGAAAAACTGTTTTTT,CASSYQGAANEKLFF
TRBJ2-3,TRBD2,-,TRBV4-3,TGCGCCAGCAGCCAAGAACTAGCGGCCACAGATACGCAGTATTTT,CASSQELAATDTQYF
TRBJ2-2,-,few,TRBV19,TGTGCCAGTAGTATAGGCCCGGATTCGGGGAAGTTTCCCGGGGAGCTGTTTTTT,CASSIGPDSGKFPGELFF
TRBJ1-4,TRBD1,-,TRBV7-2,TGTGCCAGCAGCCGGGACAGGGGGTCTAATGAAAAACTGTTTTTT,CASSRDRGSNEKLFF
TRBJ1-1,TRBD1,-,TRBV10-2,TGCGCCAGCAGCCTGCTCCCGGGACAGCTGAACACTGAAGCTTTCTTT,CASSLLPGQLNTEAFF
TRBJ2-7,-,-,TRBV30,TGTGCCTGGAGTAACAGCCGGACAATGCGCTCCTACGAGCAGTACTTC,CAWSNSRTMRSYEQYF
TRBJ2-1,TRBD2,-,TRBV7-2,TGTGCCAGCAGCTTAGGGCTAGCGGGGAACCTGGAGCAGTTCTTC,CASSLGLAGNLEQFF
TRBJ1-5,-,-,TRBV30,TGTGCCTGGTGCCGGGGGGACAGCAATCAGCCCCAGCATTTT,CAWCRGDSNQPQHF
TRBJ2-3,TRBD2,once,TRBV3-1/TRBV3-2,TGTGCCAGCAGCCTTCGACTAGCGGGTAACACAGATACGCAGTATTTT,CASSLRLAGNTDTQYF
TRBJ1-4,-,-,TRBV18,TGTGCCAGCTCACCGACAGGACTGGCAACTAATGAAAAACTGTTTTTT,CASSPTGLATNEKLFF
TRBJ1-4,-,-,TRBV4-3,TGCGCCAGCAGCCCCAGGAGGACGGGTACTAATGAAAAACTGTTTTTT,CASSPRRTGTNEKLFF
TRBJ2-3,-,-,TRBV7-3,TGTGCCAGCAGCCTTACAGGGTTTAGCACAGATACGCAGTATTTT,CASSLTGFSTDTQYF
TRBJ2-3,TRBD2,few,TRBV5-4,TGTGCCAGCAGCTTGAGGACTAGCGGGGGGCGCAGCACAGATACGCAGTATTTT,CASSLRTSGGRSTDTQYF